A single sample gave rise to the 18 T cell receptor beta chains below, sequenced in a study of CD8 T cells in Susac syndrome. The RNA input was about 0.5 to 1 ug, and it was reverse transcribed with random hexamers. TCRdb used MiXCR to reprocess the immunoSEQ multiplex PCR reads, holding one entry per CDR3 protein. The data show under 200,000 distinct CDR3 sequences, with roughly 96% seen just once and approximately 0.1% held by the top ten. Sequenced sample: CD4+ T cells from PBMCs. Receptors were obtained from a human donor in good health.

J is TRBJ1-5 and V is TRBV9; D gene uncertain. Per germline, CDR1 SGDLS and CDR2 YYNGEE. The CDR3 contains 15 residues. The V end lost 2 bases, the J end lost 0 bases, and 9 bases lay between the germline ends. CDR3 region: CASSVGPSSNQPQHF. CDR3 nucleotide sequence: TGTGCCAGCAGCGTCGGGCCTAGTAGCAATCAGCCCCAGCATTTT.

The chain joins TRBV20-1 to TRBJ1-5; TRBD1 matches at 11 bases. The germline CDR1 and CDR2 sequences are DFQATT and SNEGSKA (reference sequence). V shed 4 bases, J shed 6 bases, and the junction held 11 bases outside the gene matches. The length of the CDR3 is 16 residues. The CDR3 loop is CSANEPGTGGVQPQHF. CDR3 DNA: TGCAGTGCTAACGAGCCCGGGACAGGGGGTGTTCAGCCCCAGCATTTT.

The chain is built from TRBV7-9 and TRBJ1-5; D gene uncertain. The germline V gene has CDR1 SEHNR and CDR2 FQNEAQ (reference sequence). This CDR3 comprises 14 residues. V was trimmed by 5 bases and J by 4 bases, leaving 12 bases between them. The CDR3 here is CASSPGPANQPQHF. CDR3 DNA sequence: TGTGCCAGCAGCCCCGGTCCGGCTAATCAGCCCCAGCATTTT.

In its sample, this clonotype was seen once. The chain carries TRBV2 and TRBJ2-1; 11 nucleotides line up with TRBD2. Germline V gives CDR1 SNHLY, CDR2 FYNNEI. V shed 3 bases, J shed 5 bases, and the junction held 6 bases outside the gene matches. This CDR3 region has 16 residues. CDR3 nucleotide sequence: TGTGCCAGCAGTGAGCAGGGACTAGCGGCCAACAATGAGCAGTTCTTC. Its translation is CASSEQGLAANNEQFF.

The chain employs TRBV15 and TRBJ2-1; 8 nucleotides line up with TRBD1. The germline V gene encodes CDR1 LNHNV and CDR2 YYDKDF (reference sequence). CDR3 length: 14 residues. V lost 7 bases and J lost 7; bases outside the gene matches: 9. CDR3 DNA: TGTGCCACCAACCGGGGACAGGTAGAGAATGAGCAGTTCTTC. This encodes CATNRGQVENEQFF.

The chain joins TRBV20-1 to TRBJ2-6; the D gene is possibly TRBD1 (5 bases). Trimming cost V 4 bases and J 0 bases, with 7 bases left between them. Per the germline V gene, CDR1 is DFQATT and CDR2 is SNEGSKA (reference sequence). The CDR3 is made up of 14 amino acids. The CDR3 is CSAIRDSGANVLTF. The CDR3 bases are TGCAGTGCTATCAGGGACTCTGGGGCCAACGTCCTGACTTTC.

V is TRBV4-3 and J is TRBJ2-2; 11 bases are a match to TRBD1. Germline CDR1 is LGHNA and CDR2 is YSLEER. The CDR3 is 22 residues long. With 6 bases clipped from V and 0 bases from J, the junction kept 21 bases outside the gene matches. Written as DNA, the CDR3 is TGCGCCAGCAGGGCTAGAACGGTGGACAGGGGGCTCCTGACAGCGAACACCGGGGAGCTGTTTTTT. Translated: CASRARTVDRGLLTANTGELFF.

The genes are TRBV5-1 and TRBJ2-3, with D possibly TRBD1 on 6 matching bases. This CDR3 contains 15 residues. Per the germline V gene, CDR1 is SGHRS and CDR2 is YFSETQ. V was clipped by 4 bases and J by 2 bases, with 14 bases between them. CDR3 protein: CASSPAQGTTDTQYF. In DNA form, the CDR3 reads TGCGCCAGCAGCCCCGCGCAGGGGACCACAGATACGCAGTATTTT.

The chain links TRBV20-1 to TRBJ1-1, with no clear D. This CDR3 is 14 amino acids long. CDR1 is DFQATT and CDR2 is SNEGSKA in the germline V gene (reference sequence). V was clipped by 4 bases and J by 1 base, with 13 bases between them. CDR3 DNA sequence: TGCAGTGCTATACACACGGGAAGGAACACTGAAGCTTTCTTT. This gives the protein CSAIHTGRNTEAFF.

The chain has TRBV18 and TRBJ1-1, with D possibly being TRBD1 (5 bases). The CDR3 covers 15 residues. Germline CDR1 reads KGHSH; CDR2 reads LQKENI. Trimming shortened V by 1 base and J by 1 base, and 10 bases separated the two germline ends. This chain's CDR3 is CASSPQPGQNTEAFF. The CDR3 DNA reads TGTGCCAGCTCACCACAACCAGGACAGAACACTGAAGCTTTCTTT. Full variable domain (remainder filled in from reference TRBV18 and TRBJ1-1): NAGVMQNPRHLVRRRGQEARLRCSPMKGHSHVYWYRQLPEEGLKFMVYLQKENIIDESGMPKERFSAEFPKEGPSILRIQQVVRGDSAAYFCASSPQPGQNTEAFFGQGTRLTVV.

This rearrangement joins TRBV7-2 to TRBJ2-5; a possible D gene is TRBD1 (5 bases). V was pared by 0 bases and J by 1 base, with 9 bases between. Germline V gene data show CDR1 as SGHTA and CDR2 as FQGNSA. There are 15 residues in the CDR3. CDR3 residues: CASSLAPGFQETQYF. CDR3 nucleotide sequence: TGTGCCAGCAGCTTAGCACCAGGGTTCCAAGAGACCCAGTACTTC.

This sequence joins TRBV10-3 and TRBJ1-2; TRBD1 is a possible D gene (6 bases). CDR1 and CDR2 from the germline V gene are ENHRY and SYGVKD. V was cut by 0 bases and J by 6 bases, with 8 bases left in between. This CDR3 region has 13 residues. Here the CDR3 reads CAISESQGNGYTF. The CDR3 coding sequence is TGTGCCATCAGTGAGTCACAGGGAAATGGCTACACCTTC.

J is TRBJ2-5 and V is TRBV14; the D gene is possibly TRBD2 (7 bases). V was cut by 8 bases and J by 3 bases, with 13 bases left in between. The CDR3 runs to 13 residues. Germline V lookup: CDR1 SGHDN, CDR2 FVKESK. CDR3 in amino acids: CASQGTNKETQYF. CDR3 nucleotides: TGTGCCAGCCAGGGGACTAACAAAGAGACCCAGTACTTC.

The CDR3 region is CASSSPPAVNEQFF. CDR3 DNA sequence: TGCGCCAGCAGCTCTCCCCCCGCGGTGAATGAGCAGTTCTTC. The chain employs TRBV5-1 and TRBJ2-1; no reliable D call. CDR1 and CDR2 from the germline V gene are SGHRS and YFSETQ. The V end was cut by 3 bases, the J end by 7 bases, with 14 bases between. CDR3 length: 14 residues.

V and J are TRBV29-1 and TRBJ2-5; 8 bases align to TRBD1. V trimming: 5 bases; J trimming: 5 bases; junction bases outside the gene matches: 7. The CDR3 spans 13 residues. Germline-derived CDR1 and CDR2 are SQVTM and ANQGSEA. The CDR3 reads CSVIQGARETQYF. CDR3 coding DNA: TGCAGCGTTATCCAGGGGGCCAGGGAGACCCAGTACTTC.

J is TRBJ2-7 and V is TRBV20-1; tentatively, D is TRBD2 (6 bases). Germline CDR1 and CDR2: DFQATT and SNEGSKA (reference sequence). This CDR3 has 14 residues. V was cut by 6 bases and J by 7 bases, with 22 bases left in between. CDR3 coding DNA: TGCAGTGCCAGGGTGATGGGACTGCTTGGAGAGCAGTACTTC. Translation gives CSARVMGLLGEQYF.

About this clonotype itself: One end of the junction varies from germline; a read error may be responsible. The V gene is TRBV7-7, the J gene TRBJ2-3, with TRBD2 matching 16 bases. Per germline, CDR1 SSHAT and CDR2 FNYEAQ (reference sequence). The CDR3 totals 17 residues. DNA for the CDR3: TGTGCTAGCAGCCAGGGACTAGCGGGAGGGACCACAGATACGCAGTATTTT. This sequence encodes CASSQGLAGGTTDTQYF.

V usage is TRBV29-1 and J usage is TRBJ2-1; 7 nucleotides match TRBD2. The germline V gene encodes CDR1 SQVTM and CDR2 ANQGSEA. This CDR3 is 13 amino acids long. J was trimmed by 6 bases and V by 4 bases; bases with no gene match: 6. This CDR3 reads CSVGEGPSNEQFF. CDR3 bases: TGCAGCGTTGGGGAGGGCCCTAGCAATGAGCAGTTCTTC.